This T cell receptor beta chain is drawn from a study of regulatory T cells in long-lasting Graves disease. Study-level findings and limits: New patients shared about a thousand public clonotypes, fewer than the 2,741 shared by persistent patients.

The time point here: persistent/refractory GD, antithyroid drugs over 5 years with positive TRAb. The TCR library was made from RNA extracted from PBMCs. In regard to this clonotype: No antigen is known for it.

The CDR3 consists of 14 residues. CDR1 and CDR2 from the germline V gene are MNHEY and SMNVEV (reference sequence). V was pared by 4 bases and J by 4 bases, with 13 bases between. TCR beta libraries were built with iRepertoire HTBI primers and Arm-PCR of CDR3 regions. One entry per CDR3 protein results from TCRdb running MiXCR on the multiplex PCR reads. The profile covers hundreds of thousands of distinct CDR3 sequences, with 25% to 30% appearing a single time and under 55% taken by the ten largest. This specimen consisted of peripheral blood mononuclear cells (PBMCs), obtained when the disease was refractory, from a patient treated with antithyroid drugs. This TCR derives from a female donor with Graves disease. This chain connects TRBV27 to TRBJ1-2; tentative D call: TRBD1 (6 bases). The CDR3 DNA sequence: TGTGCCAGCAGTTCATCGGGACAAATCTATGGCTACACCTTC. It is translated as CASSSSGQIYGYTF.